Below, 2 T cell receptor beta chains from the same sample are listed, as sequenced in a study of T cell repertoires in cytomegalovirus infection. Their specific antigens are unknown. TCRdb reprocessed the reads with MiXCR, giving one entry per CDR3 protein. Of hundreds of thousands of distinct CDR3 sequences in the sample, approximately 32% were seen once. The source material was cultured PBMCs, sampled from culture after CMV antigen stimulation. The receptors derive from a human donor in good health (CMV status not recorded). Some clones in this sample may be carry-over from other donors' samples.

This clonotype appeared many times. V and J are TRBV12-3 or TRBV12-4 and TRBJ2-7; D possibly corresponds to TRBD2 (6 bases). The germline V and J ends were trimmed by 6 bases and 4 bases, with 10 bases remaining between them. This CDR3 spans 12 amino acids. CDR3 sequence: CASSSSGYEQYF. The CDR3 DNA follows: TGTGCCAGCAGCTCCAGCGGGTACGAGCAGTACTTC.

The chain carries TRBV29-1 and TRBJ2-7; TRBD1 agrees at 10 bases. The V and J ends lost 6 bases and 0 bases, in that order; junction bases with no gene match: 5. The CDR3 runs to 14 residues. CDR1 SQVTM and CDR2 ANQGSEA come from the germline V gene. CDR3 coding DNA: TGCAGCGTCCTCCGGACAGGGGGCTCCTACGAGCAGTACTTC. Encoded protein: CSVLRTGGSYEQYF.